This T cell receptor beta chain comes out of a study of metastatic and nonmetastatic thyroid tumors. Turning to the study itself: A comparison of repertoires was made across blood and tumor or nodule tissue from malignant and benign thyroid patients.

Every patient underwent thyroid surgery untreated. The CDR3 contains 16 residues. The V and J ends lost 4 bases and 3 bases, in that order; junction bases with no gene match: 9. MiXCR re-clonotyped the PCR reads for TCRdb. The table includes around 20,000 clones, 16% detected once. This clone was seen repeatedly, ten times or more. The antigen remains unidentified. Whole-study findings and limits: Compared with benign nodules, malignant thyroid tumors were reported to have significantly higher TCR beta diversity in both blood and tumor.

The sample comprised blood. The chain has TRBV12-3 or TRBV12-4 and TRBJ2-3; TRBD2 matches 8 bases. The sequence was collected from a male donor with papillary thyroid cancer or a benign thyroid nodule (not recorded which). Some clones in this sample may be carry-over from other donors' samples. CDR3 nucleotides: TGTGCCAGCAGTTGGGCGTCGACGGGGGGGACAGATACGCAGTATTTT. Protein product: CASSWASTGGTDTQYF.